This entry lists 27 T cell receptor beta chains sequenced from one sample in a study of T-cell reconstitution after alpha-beta-depleted transplantation in children. Unique molecular identifiers were incorporated into the prepared TCRbeta library. In TCRdb, the PCR reads were re-called with MiXCR into one record per CDR3 protein. The sample records roughly 570,000 distinct CDR3 sequences, around 27% being singletons. Here the sequenced sample was PBMCs, taken before TCRalphabeta/CD19-depleted stem cell transplant. These receptors came from a boy under two years old with Wiskott-Aldrich syndrome, due to receive a stem cell transplant.

This clonotype was observed a few times. This chain uses TRBV5-1 with TRBJ2-5, with 8 bases that match TRBD1. Per the germline V gene, CDR1 is SGHRS and CDR2 is YFSETQ. V was pared by 4 bases and J by 4 bases, with 9 bases of the junction left unmatched. The CDR3 covers 15 residues. The CDR3 sequence is CASSASGQGRETQYF. DNA for the CDR3: TGCGCCAGCAGCGCCTCCGGACAGGGCCGAGAGACCCAGTACTTC.

This clonotype has just a few counts. Sequence at one end of the junction differs from germline and may be a read error. The genes are TRBV12-3 or TRBV12-4 and TRBJ2-1; no firm D call. The CDR3 consists of 12 residues. For the CDR3, the DNA is TGTGCCAGCAGTTTAAATGGCGGCAGGCCGAGGTTC. Translating gives CASSLNGGRPRF.

The chain uses TRBV20-1 and TRBJ2-1; D is perhaps TRBD1 or TRBD2 (7 bases each). Germline values: CDR1 DFQATT, CDR2 SNEGSKA (reference sequence). Trimming removed 0 bases from V and 7 bases from J, with 16 bases in between. The CDR3 length is 15 residues. DNA for the CDR3: TGCAGTGCTAGAGATTGGGTCCAGGGGGGGAATGAGCAGTTCTTC. This sequence encodes CSARDWVQGGNEQFF.

The chain combines TRBV5-1 with TRBJ1-1; D remains ambiguous. Trimming cost V 6 bases and J 7 bases, with 13 bases left between them. This CDR3 spans 12 amino acids. In germline, CDR1 is SGHRS, CDR2 YFSETQ. The DNA of the CDR3 is TGCGCCAGCAAGACGGATCGTGGTGAAGCTTTCTTT. It codes for CASKTDRGEAFF.

V and J are TRBV5-1 and TRBJ2-7; 9 bases match TRBD2. The CDR3 runs 15 residues. CDR1 is SGHRS, CDR2 YFSETQ, per germline. Germline trimming cut 4 bases from V and 4 bases from J; bases unmatched to any gene: 9. The CDR3 nucleotides are TGCGCCAGCAGCCCAGGACTAGCGAGCATGTACGAGCAGTACTTC. This sequence encodes CASSPGLASMYEQYF.

This clonotype was picked up a small number of times. This rearrangement joins TRBV12-3 or TRBV12-4 to TRBJ2-7; 10 nucleotides align to TRBD1. Trimming at V came to 2 bases and at J to 5 bases, leaving 9 bases not matched to a gene. The CDR3 is made up of 16 amino acids. The CDR3 DNA sequence: TGTGCCAGCAGTTTACGGTTGACAGGGGGCGTGGACGAGCAGTACTTC. Its translation is CASSLRLTGGVDEQYF.

The chain uses TRBV5-1 and TRBJ1-1; D uncertain. This CDR3 has 13 residues. Germline CDR1 and CDR2: SGHRS and YFSETQ. Trimming took 5 bases from V and 0 from J, leaving 8 bases between them. In DNA, the CDR3 is TGCGCCAGCAGGTACCTTATGAACACTGAAGCTTTCTTT. Translated: CASRYLMNTEAFF.

The chain is built from TRBV3-1 and TRBJ1-2; the D is unclear. V was shortened by 11 bases and J by 7 bases, with 26 bases between the two germline ends. This CDR3 spans 15 amino acids. Germline V gene sequence: CDR1 LGHDT, CDR2 YNNKEL (reference sequence). DNA of the CDR3: TGTGCCTCCTGCCAAGCAATCGAGAGATGGGGTGGCTACACCTTC. Protein: CASCQAIERWGGYTF.

This clonotype was observed many times. An end of the junction does not agree with germline; a read error may underlie this. The chain recombines TRBV5-1 with TRBJ2-7, with D perhaps matching TRBD2 (6 bases). The CDR3 contains 13 residues. CDR1 and CDR2 (germline): SGHRS, YFSETQ. The chain's CDR3 is CASSLEGRYEQYF. CDR3 in DNA: TGTGCCAGCAGTTTGGAGGGGCGGTACGAGCAGTACTTC.

This CDR3 reads CASSFGQLDLEQYF. The CDR3 coding sequence is TGCGCCAGCAGCTTTGGACAGCTCGATCTTGAGCAGTACTTC. The chain uses TRBV5-1 and TRBJ2-7, with D possibly being TRBD1 (6 bases). This CDR3 comprises 14 residues. Per germline, CDR1 SGHRS and CDR2 YFSETQ. V lost 2 bases and J lost 7, with 16 bases in between. Combining the CDR3 with reference TRBV5-1 and TRBJ2-7 gives the whole variable domain KAGVTQTPRYLIKTRGQQVTLSCSPISGHRSVSWYQQTPGQGLQFLFEYFSETQRNKGNFPGRFSGRQFSNSRSEMNVSTLELGDSALYLCASSFGQLDLEQYFGPGTRLTVT.

At least ten counts were recorded for this clonotype. The germline gene is not matched at one end of the junction; a read error may be the cause. This chain links TRBV27 with TRBJ1-5; D not certain. This CDR3 region has 12 residues. From germline, CDR1 is MNHEY and CDR2 SMNVEV (reference sequence). Written as DNA, the CDR3 is TGTGCCAGCGGTTTTGGCAATCAGCCCCAGCATTTT. This gives the protein CASGFGNQPQHF.

The chain has TRBV25-1 and TRBJ2-7, with 9 bases that match TRBD1. Unmatched junction bases numbered 5, after V lost 6 bases and J lost 2 bases. This CDR3 comprises 14 residues. Germline V gene lookup returns CDR1 MGHDK and CDR2 SYGVNS. Here the CDR3 reads CASRRQGGTYEQYF. CDR3 in DNA: TGTGCCAGCAGGCGACAGGGGGGAACCTACGAGCAGTACTTC.

The chain has TRBV20-1 and TRBJ2-7; D is unresolved. This CDR3 has 13 residues. Per germline, CDR1 DFQATT and CDR2 SNEGSKA (reference sequence). Trimming removed 1 base at V and 3 bases at J, with 10 bases between. CDR3 residues: CSARVMQNYEQYF. CDR3 DNA: TGCAGTGCTAGAGTTATGCAGAACTACGAGCAGTACTTC.

CDR3 protein: CASSLAASGGRKTQYF. CDR3 sequence (DNA): TGTGCCAGCAGCTTAGCGGCCAGCGGGGGTAGGAAGACCCAGTACTTC. The V gene is TRBV7-2, the J gene TRBJ2-5; 8 nucleotides agree with TRBD2. The CDR3 has 16 residues. Germline V gene sequence: CDR1 SGHTA, CDR2 FQGNSA. V trimming: 0 bases; J trimming: 6 bases; junction bases outside the gene matches: 9.

This clonotype was picked up a small number of times. The genes are TRBV28 and TRBJ2-5; 12 bases are shared with TRBD1. V lost 7 bases and J lost 4; bases outside the gene matches: 10. Germline V gives CDR1 MDHEN, CDR2 SYDVKM. The CDR3 loop spans 16 amino acids. The CDR3 loop reads CASTLDRDRGLETQYF. As DNA, the CDR3 is TGTGCCAGCACTCTGGACCGGGACAGGGGGCTAGAGACCCAGTACTTC.

V usage is TRBV5-5 and J usage is TRBJ2-7, with 9 positions matching TRBD2. The ends lost 0 bases at V and 0 bases at J; junction bases unmatched: 4. The length of the CDR3 is 16 residues. In germline, CDR1 is SGHKS, CDR2 YYEKEE (reference sequence). The CDR3 spells CASSLAAREGSYEQYF. Here the CDR3 DNA reads TGTGCCAGCAGCTTGGCAGCGCGGGAGGGCTCCTACGAGCAGTACTTC.

The genes are TRBV10-2 and TRBJ2-1, with D unclear. V was shortened by 8 bases and J by 12 bases, with 11 bases between the two germline ends. Looked up from germline, CDR1 is WSHSY and CDR2 is SAAADI. The CDR3 runs to 10 residues. The CDR3, as DNA: TGCGCCAGCGAATCAAACAGGCAGTTCTTC. It encodes CASESNRQFF.

The chain recombines TRBV15 with TRBJ2-3; TRBD2 matches at 8 bases. CDR3 length equals 17 residues. The V and J ends lost 1 base and 7 bases, in that order; junction bases with no gene match: 13. Per germline, CDR1 LNHNV and CDR2 YYDKDF (reference sequence). Written as DNA, the CDR3 is TGTGCCACCAGCAGAGGCGGTGGTAGCGGGAACTGGTATACGCAGTATTTT. Encoded protein: CATSRGGGSGNWYTQYF. Filled out from reference TRBV15 and TRBJ2-3, the complete variable domain reads DAMVIQNPRYQVTQFGKPVTLSCSQTLNHNVMYWYQQKSSQAPKLLFHYYDKDFNNEADTPDNFQSRRPNTSFCFLDIRSPGLGDTAMYLCATSRGGGSGNWYTQYFGPGTRLTVL.

The CDR3 DNA reads as TGCGCCAGCAGCTTCGACCCACACCAAGAGACCCAGTACTTC. Translation gives CASSFDPHQETQYF. The chain recombines TRBV5-1 with TRBJ2-5; D ambiguous. There are 14 residues in the CDR3. Germline loops: CDR1 SGHRS, CDR2 YFSETQ. Trimming removed 2 bases from V and 0 bases from J, with 8 bases in between.

This clonotype was detected only a few times. This chain connects TRBV20-1 to TRBJ2-7; possible D gene TRBD2, 6 bases. The CDR3 has 12 residues. V shed 4 bases and J shed 0 bases, with 7 bases lying between them. The germline V gene encodes CDR1 DFQATT and CDR2 SNEGSKA (reference sequence). Written as DNA, the CDR3 is TGCAGTGCTACGGGGGACTCCTACGAGCAGTACTTC. This translates into CSATGDSYEQYF.

This chain uses TRBV5-1 with TRBJ2-5, with 8 bases identical to TRBD2. The germline CDR1 and CDR2 sequences are SGHRS and YFSETQ. The CDR3 extends over 16 amino acids. Trimming at V came to 4 bases and at J to 5 bases, leaving 13 bases not matched to a gene. CDR3 sequence (DNA): TGCGCCAGCAGCGCGGGTGGACTAGCTGAGGGGGAGACCCAGTACTTC. It translates to CASSAGGLAEGETQYF.

In its sample, this clonotype was seen a few times. V and J are TRBV20-1 and TRBJ2-2; D possibly corresponds to TRBD1 (6 bases). CDR1 is DFQATT and CDR2 is SNEGSKA in the germline V gene (reference sequence). V shed 3 bases and J shed 0 bases, with 11 bases lying between them. CDR3 length: 15 residues. The CDR3 DNA reads as TGCAGTGCTAGTATGGACAGTACGAACACCGGGGAGCTGTTTTTT. This gives the protein CSASMDSTNTGELFF.

This clonotype was counted only a few times. The V call is TRBV28, the J call TRBJ2-1, with TRBD2 as a possible D gene (6 bases). The CDR3 spans 16 residues. Germline V lookup: CDR1 MDHEN, CDR2 SYDVKM. V lost 1 base to trimming and J lost 2 bases, with 12 bases between them. The CDR3 nucleotides read TGTGCCAGCAGTTTATTCAAAGGCGGGACCTACAATGAGCAGTTCTTC. It codes for CASSLFKGGTYNEQFF.

V usage is TRBV9 and J usage is TRBJ2-1, with unresolved D. The CDR3 is 15 residues long. Trimming removed 0 bases at V and 0 bases at J, with 7 bases between. Germline V gene lookup returns CDR1 SGDLS and CDR2 YYNGEE. This CDR3 reads CASSVVGGSYNEQFF. The CDR3 DNA follows: TGTGCCAGCAGCGTAGTTGGCGGCTCCTACAATGAGCAGTTCTTC.

Remarks on this clonotype: At one boundary the junction diverges from the germline segment, which might be a read error. V is TRBV5-1 and J is TRBJ2-1; D tentatively reads TRBD1 or TRBD2 (5 bases each). This CDR3 region has 18 residues. Germline V CDR1 and CDR2: SGHRS, YFSETQ. The CDR3 here is CACSRKHLGGLPYNEQFF. The CDR3 DNA follows: TGCGCCTGCAGCCGCAAACATCTTGGGGGATTGCCCTACAATGAGCAGTTCTTC.

Only a few counts were recorded for this clonotype. The chain is built from TRBV20-1 and TRBJ2-7; 11 bases match TRBD2. V lost 2 bases to trimming and J lost 2 bases; unmatched junction nucleotides: 5. The CDR3 covers 15 residues. Germline CDR1 DFQATT, CDR2 SNEGSKA (reference sequence). This CDR3 reads CSARPGLAATYEQYF. The CDR3 coding sequence is TGCAGTGCTAGACCGGGACTAGCGGCTACCTACGAGCAGTACTTC.

This clonotype turned up a few times. The V gene is TRBV9, the J gene TRBJ2-1; either TRBD1 or TRBD2 may supply D (6 bases each). The germline V gene has CDR1 SGDLS and CDR2 YYNGEE. V was pared by 2 bases and J by 2 bases, with 11 bases between. The CDR3 sequence is 15 residues long. This CDR3 is CASSVGQRAYNEQFF. The CDR3 DNA reads TGTGCCAGCAGCGTTGGACAGCGGGCCTACAATGAGCAGTTCTTC. The whole variable domain, remainder taken from reference TRBV9 and TRBJ2-1, is DSGVTQTPKHLITATGQRVTLRCSPRSGDLSVYWYQQSLDQGLQFLIQYYNGEERAKGNILERFSAQQFPDLHSELNLSSLELGDSALYFCASSVGQRAYNEQFFGPGTRLTVL.